This T cell receptor beta chain comes out of a study of OX40 agonist ivuxolimab in advanced cancers. As for the study in general: Ivuxolimab is an agonistic anti-OX40 (CD134) antibody, and patients were treated with it. A male proportion of over 70% was recorded, with mean age approximately 60 years and range roughly 23 to 85. Findings and limits, study-wide: The antigen specificity of the peripheral T cells (those that were expanded) was not determined.

A word on this clone: Its antigen is as yet unknown.

The assay was immunoSEQ multiplex PCR, and TCRdb's table has in-frame clones only and misses some. The repertoire consists of 60,000 to 75,000 clones, with approximately 89% occurring once and the leading ten covering 0.85% to 1.2%. This CDR3 has 15 amino acids. The V gene end was trimmed by 10 bases and the J gene end by 3 bases; junction bases not matched to a gene: 8. CDR1 LNHDA and CDR2 SQIVND come from the germline V gene (reference sequence). The material was CD4+ or CD8+ T cells sorted from blood, obtained in a trial of the OX40 agonist ivuxolimab. This chain connects TRBV19 to TRBJ2-1; TRBD2 agrees at 11 bases. The origin of this receptor is an adult with an advanced solid tumor such as melanoma, head and neck, liver or kidney cancer. The CDR3 spells CATISGGAGYNEQFF. The CDR3 DNA sequence: TGTGCCACCATTAGCGGGGGGGCGGGCTACAATGAGCAGTTCTTC.